These 21 T cell receptor beta chains were sequenced from one sample in a study of blood T cells in healthy people across ages. The authors ran a second PCR of about 7 to 12 cycles using a sample-barcoded 5' primer and a J-beta primer mix. MiXCR, run by TCRdb on the 5' RACE reads, gives a single entry per CDR3 protein. Among about 620,000 distinct CDR3 sequences listed, 40% to 65% were seen once. The material sequenced was blood. The origin of the receptors is a woman older than 75 in good health.

The chain has TRBV3-1 and TRBJ1-1, with D uncertain. The CDR3 sequence is 13 residues long. V was cut by 1 base and J by 4 bases, with 7 bases left in between. The V gene's germline CDR1 is LGHDT and CDR2 YNNKEL (reference sequence). The CDR3 DNA reads TGTGCCAGCAGCCAAGGGGAGTTCACTGAAGCTTTCTTT. Protein product: CASSQGEFTEAFF.

The V gene is TRBV27, the J gene TRBJ2-1, with D possibly matching TRBD1 (5 bases). Germline V gene sequence: CDR1 MNHEY, CDR2 SMNVEV (reference sequence). With 5 bases removed from V and 8 bases from J, the gap between germline ends came to 13 bases. There are 13 residues in the CDR3. The CDR3, as DNA: TGTGCCAGCAGTGGATCTCAGGGCTATGAGCAGTTCTTC. Translated: CASSGSQGYEQFF.

The sample holds many counts of this clonotype. V and J are TRBV5-1 and TRBJ1-5, with 8 bases that match TRBD1. CDR3 length: 13 residues. CDR1 SGHRS and CDR2 YFSETQ come from the germline V gene. V trimming: 6 bases; J trimming: 6 bases; junction bases outside the gene matches: 5. The CDR3 bases are TGCGCCAGCACCAGGGGGCATGGTCAGCCCCAGCATTTT. The encoded protein is CASTRGHGQPQHF.

V usage is TRBV3-1 and J usage is TRBJ1-1, with D possibly being TRBD1 (5 bases). The V and J ends lost 7 bases and 5 bases respectively, with 17 bases between them. This CDR3 spans 14 amino acids. Germline-derived CDR1 and CDR2 are LGHDT and YNNKEL (reference sequence). The CDR3 here is CASTSTQVLTEAFF. The CDR3 DNA follows: TGTGCCAGCACGTCTACACAGGTCCTGACTGAAGCTTTCTTT.

The sample holds many counts of this clonotype. The gene calls are TRBV6-1 and TRBJ1-2; D is uncertain. Trimming cost V 8 bases and J 0 bases, with 10 bases left between them. CDR1 and CDR2 from the germline V gene are MNHNS and SASEGT. The CDR3 runs to 13 residues. DNA for the CDR3: TGTGCCAGCCGTATCACAGCTAACTATGGCTACACCTTC. It yields the protein CASRITANYGYTF.

This clonotype was seen many times. This sequence joins TRBV10-3 and TRBJ2-3; possible D gene TRBD2, 5 bases. Deletions cut 3 bases from V and 7 bases from J, with 20 bases between. Germline assignment: CDR1 ENHRY and CDR2 SYGVKD. The CDR3 consists of 16 residues. CDR3 protein: CAISDGGKSPPNTQYF. The CDR3 region has the DNA TGTGCCATCAGTGATGGAGGCAAATCCCCCCCTAATACGCAGTATTTT.

Only a few counts were recorded for this clonotype. The rearrangement links TRBV7-2 to TRBJ2-7, with D possibly called TRBD1 or TRBD2 (5 bases each). The ends were cut back, 2 bases at V and 1 base at J, with 12 bases in the middle. In germline, CDR1 is SGHTA, CDR2 FQGNSA. The CDR3 has 15 residues. CDR3 sequence (DNA): TGTGCCAGCAGCTTACTCGGGACCCAATCCTACGAGCAGTACTTC. Its protein is CASSLLGTQSYEQYF.

In its sample, this clonotype was seen many times. The gene calls are TRBV4-2 and TRBJ2-1; the D gene is possibly TRBD1 (6 bases). With 0 bases removed from V and 5 bases from J, the gap between germline ends came to 11 bases. Germline values: CDR1 LGHNA, CDR2 YNFKEQ. This CDR3 is built from 15 residues. The CDR3 sequence is CASSQERGWDNEQFF. CDR3 nucleotides: TGTGCCAGCAGCCAAGAGAGGGGGTGGGACAATGAGCAGTTCTTC.

This clonotype was found a few times. V is TRBV5-1 and J is TRBJ2-5; 7 nucleotides match TRBD2. The CDR3 loop spans 14 amino acids. Per germline, CDR1 SGHRS and CDR2 YFSETQ. J lost 11 bases, V lost 4 bases, and 14 bases had no gene match. The CDR3: CASSPGGIAGEQYF. The CDR3 DNA reads TGCGCCAGCAGCCCGGGGGGTATAGCTGGTGAGCAGTACTTC.

This clonotype was seen repeatedly, ten times or more. The CDR3 is CASSLTITDTQYF. The DNA for the CDR3 is TGTGCCAGCAGCCTTACAATTACAGATACGCAGTATTTT. This rearrangement joins TRBV11-1 to TRBJ2-3, with D unresolved. Germline loops: CDR1 SGHAT, CDR2 FQDESV (reference sequence). V gave up 5 bases and J gave up 3 bases, with 9 bases separating them. The CDR3 is made up of 13 amino acids.

This clonotype was recorded a few times. The chain links TRBV20-1 to TRBJ2-7; D may be TRBD1 (6 bases). This CDR3 region has 12 residues. Germline CDR1 and CDR2: DFQATT and SNEGSKA (reference sequence). With 6 bases removed from V and 2 bases from J, the gap between germline ends came to 11 bases. The CDR3 region has the DNA TGCAGTGCCCGGACAGATCCCTACGAGCAGTACTTC. Translating gives CSARTDPYEQYF.

The chain employs TRBV10-3 and TRBJ2-3; TRBD2 is a possible D gene (5 bases). V was pared by 0 bases and J by 8 bases, with 12 bases between. The CDR3 loop spans 14 amino acids. The germline V gene has CDR1 ENHRY and CDR2 SYGVKD. The chain's CDR3 is CAISESPRGGTQYF. CDR3 sequence (DNA): TGTGCCATCAGTGAGTCGCCCCGGGGTGGTACGCAGTATTTT.

Worth noting for this clonotype: This may be a read error, as it is one base from a much larger clone. This rearrangement joins TRBV10-3 to TRBJ2-5; tentative D call: TRBD2 (5 bases). This CDR3 is built from 12 residues. Germline CDR1 reads ENHRY; CDR2 reads SYGVKD. DNA of the CDR3: TGTACGATCCGGGGTGTAGAAGAGACCCAGTACTTC. Translating it yields CTIRGVEETQYF.

The rearrangement joins TRBV24-1 to TRBJ2-5, with D possibly matching TRBD1 (6 bases). The CDR3 is 16 residues long. Germline V gene lookup returns CDR1 KGHDR and CDR2 SFDVKD. V lost 4 bases and J 2 bases, leaving 16 bases between the germline ends. This CDR3 reads CATSDPRDTKQETQYF. In DNA, the CDR3 is TGTGCCACCAGTGACCCCCGGGACACCAAACAAGAGACCCAGTACTTC.

The genes are TRBV7-2 and TRBJ1-1, with D perhaps matching TRBD1 (6 bases). The CDR3 runs to 13 residues. V was clipped by 5 bases and J by 7 bases, with 14 bases between them. Germline values: CDR1 SGHTA, CDR2 FQGNSA. The CDR3 DNA follows: TGTGCCAGCAGCCCGGGGGGGGCAAGTGAAGCTTTCTTT. Translation: CASSPGGASEAFF.

Worth noting for this clonotype: A much larger clone lies a single base off, so this may be a read error. The chain has TRBV12-3 or TRBV12-4 and TRBJ1-6; 7 bases are a match to TRBD1. The junction had 8 bases not matched to a gene; V was cut back by 8 bases and J by 4 bases. The CDR3 extends over 15 amino acids. CDR3: CASGLGTAYNSPLHF. The CDR3, as DNA: TGTGCCAGCGGACTCGGGACAGCTTATAATTCACCCCTCCACTTT.

This clonotype was counted many times. The rearrangement uses TRBV10-1 and TRBJ2-3; no clear D. The CDR3 has 13 residues. CDR1 is WNHNN, CDR2 SYGVQD, per germline (reference sequence). V was trimmed by 6 bases and J by 1 base, leaving 8 bases between them. In DNA form, the CDR3 reads TGCGCCAGCAGCCCGCTCCGCACAGATACGCAGTATTTT. This gives the protein CASSPLRTDTQYF.

Concerning this clonotype itself: This could be a read error, since a much larger clone is one nucleotide away. The chain couples TRBV20-1 to TRBJ2-1, with D possibly being TRBD1 (6 bases). CDR3 length: 13 amino acids. The germline V gene has CDR1 DFQATT and CDR2 SNEGSKA (reference sequence). CDR3 region: CSATRGSYNGQFF. The CDR3, as DNA: TGCAGTGCTACCAGGGGTTCCTACAATGGGCAGTTCTTC.

The V and J genes are TRBV20-1 and TRBJ1-6; 8 nucleotides match TRBD1. The CDR3 has 16 residues. CDR1 and CDR2 (germline): DFQATT, SNEGSKA (reference sequence). The V segment lost 0 bases and the J segment 5 bases; nucleotides outside the gene matches: 6. Written as DNA, the CDR3 is TGCAGTGCTAGAGATCTGTACAGGGGGGATAATTCACCCCTCCACTTT. Translating it yields CSARDLYRGDNSPLHF.

V is TRBV27 and J is TRBJ1-6; no clear D. V was shortened by 5 bases and J by 3 bases, with 11 bases between the two germline ends. CDR3 length: 15 amino acids. CDR1 and CDR2 from the germline V gene are MNHEY and SMNVEV (reference sequence). The DNA of the CDR3 is TGTGCCAGCAGTGCCTATGGCAGCTATAATTCACCCCTCCACTTT. Translating gives CASSAYGSYNSPLHF.

The chain couples TRBV12-3 or TRBV12-4 to TRBJ2-1, with 12 bases matching TRBD2. This CDR3 is built from 14 residues. Trimming at V came to 5 bases and at J to 10 bases, leaving 6 bases not matched to a gene. CDR3 region: CASSVGTSGLEQFF. Here the CDR3 DNA reads TGTGCCAGCAGTGTAGGGACTAGCGGGCTCGAGCAGTTCTTC.